A single sample is the source of the 32 T cell receptor beta chains below, sequenced in a study of cytomegalovirus exposure and HLA in healthy donors. Both 60 Vbeta primers and 13 Jbeta primers went into the PCR. Sequencing used immunoSEQ multiplex PCR; TCRdb keeps in-frame clones, though not all of them. The sample includes more than 150,000 clones, about 81% seen only once; the top ten take approximately 1.4%. Sequencing used PBMCs. The origin of the receptors is a man in his forties in good health and CMV-seronegative.

The CDR3 is CAWSIGADVNYGYTF. In DNA form, the CDR3 reads TGTGCCTGGAGTATAGGGGCCGATGTTAACTATGGCTACACCTTC. The genes are TRBV30 and TRBJ1-2; maybe TRBD1 (5 bases). This CDR3 region has 15 residues. V was shortened by 2 bases and J by 1 base, with 14 bases between the two germline ends. Germline CDR1 and CDR2: GTSNPN and SVGIG (reference sequence). Looking up the rest from reference TRBV30 and TRBJ1-2 gives the full variable domain: SQTIHQWPATLVQPVGSPLSLECTVEGTSNPNLYWYRQAAGRGLQLLFYSVGIGQISSEVPQNLSASRPQDRQFILSSKKLLLSDSGFYLCAWSIGADVNYGYTFGSGTRLTVV.

V and J are TRBV7-2 and TRBJ2-1, with 8 nucleotides matching TRBD2. Germline-derived CDR1 and CDR2 are SGHTA and FQGNSA. The CDR3 runs to 15 residues. Unmatched junction bases numbered 14, after V lost 10 bases and J lost 6 bases. CDR3 DNA sequence: TGTGCCACCCGTTTGGGGCTAGCGGGTCGCAATGAGCAGTTCTTC. Amino acids: CATRLGLAGRNEQFF.

This clone was detected once. The chain recombines TRBV5-1 with TRBJ2-1; 7 bases are a match to TRBD1. This CDR3 has 11 residues. V gave up 5 bases and J gave up 10 bases; unmatched junction bases: 3. In germline, CDR1 is SGHRS, CDR2 YFSETQ. The DNA of the CDR3 is TGCGCCAGCAGTTCGACAGGGGAGCAGTTCTTC. Protein product: CASSSTGEQFF.

The sample holds a few counts of this clone. This rearrangement joins TRBV28 to TRBJ1-4; D remains ambiguous. This CDR3 region has 15 residues. V lost 6 bases to trimming and J lost 0 bases, with 11 bases between them. Germline V gives CDR1 MDHEN, CDR2 SYDVKM. The CDR3 DNA is TGTGCCAGCAGCAGGCCGGAAGCAACTAATGAAAAACTGTTTTTT. It encodes CASSRPEATNEKLFF.

The chain employs TRBV6-5 and TRBJ2-7; perhaps TRBD2 as D (5 bases). Trimming took 4 bases from V and 2 from J, leaving 12 bases between them. Germline V CDR1 and CDR2: MNHEY, SVGAGI. The CDR3 is 14 amino acids. The DNA for the CDR3 is TGTGCCAGCAGTTTCCGAGGGAGTGCCTACGAGCAGTACTTC. Amino acid sequence: CASSFRGSAYEQYF.

This rearrangement joins TRBV4-1 to TRBJ1-2; a weak D match, TRBD1 (5 bases). V lost 3 bases to trimming and J lost 7 bases, with 9 bases between them. The germline CDR1 and CDR2 sequences are MGHRA and YSYEKL. This CDR3 has 12 residues. CDR3 protein: CASSQDMFGYTF. The CDR3 DNA sequence: TGCGCCAGCAGCCAGGACATGTTTGGCTACACCTTC.

This clone was observed a handful of times. CDR3: CASSPRTGVGTEAFF. The DNA of the CDR3 is TGTGCCAGCAGTCCCAGAACAGGGGTTGGCACTGAAGCTTTCTTT. The rearrangement links TRBV28 to TRBJ1-1; 7 positions match TRBD1. J gave up 4 bases and V 5 bases, and 10 bases lay outside the gene matches. This CDR3 comprises 15 residues. Per germline, CDR1 MDHEN and CDR2 SYDVKM. Full variable domain (rest looked up from reference TRBV28 and TRBJ1-1): DVKVTQSSRYLVKRTGEKVFLECVQDMDHENMFWYRQDPGLGLRLIYFSYDVKMKEKGDIPEGYSVSREKKERFSLILESASTNQTSMYLCASSPRTGVGTEAFFGQGTRLTVV.

On this clone itself: Other DNA sequences in the sample encode the same CDR3. The V call is TRBV18, the J call TRBJ2-5; D remains ambiguous. Germline V gene data show CDR1 as KGHSH and CDR2 as LQKENI. The CDR3 is 12 residues long. Trimming removed 3 bases at V and 5 bases at J, with 7 bases between. The CDR3 sequence: CASSPPRETQYF. Written as DNA, the CDR3 is TGTGCCAGCTCACCCCCTAGGGAGACCCAGTACTTC.

In its sample, this clone was seen a few times. The V call is TRBV19, the J call TRBJ1-3, with TRBD1 as a possible D gene (5 bases). V gave up 6 bases and J gave up 4 bases, with 13 bases separating them. There are 14 residues in the CDR3. Looked up from germline, CDR1 is LNHDA and CDR2 is SQIVND (reference sequence). The CDR3 loop is CASSIRVFGNTIYF. The CDR3 nucleotides read TGTGCCAGTAGCATCAGGGTGTTCGGAAACACCATATATTTT.

The chain has TRBV14 and TRBJ2-7; 10 positions match TRBD1. Germline loops: CDR1 SGHDN, CDR2 FVKESK. The CDR3 extends over 17 amino acids. Trimming took 3 bases from V and 1 from J; bases not matched to a gene: 9. CDR3 in DNA: TGTGCCAGCAGCCACCCTAAAGCGGACAGGGGGTCCTACGAGCAGTACTTC. It encodes CASSHPKADRGSYEQYF.

The genes are TRBV6-5 and TRBJ1-2; TRBD1 agrees at 8 bases. The junction had 7 bases not matched to a gene; V was cut back by 0 bases and J by 4 bases. Germline V lookup: CDR1 MNHEY, CDR2 SVGAGI. The CDR3 is made up of 16 amino acids. CDR3 residues: CASSYSVQGASYGYTF. The CDR3 coding sequence is TGTGCCAGCAGTTACTCGGTCCAGGGGGCGAGCTATGGCTACACCTTC.

The V gene is TRBV28, the J gene TRBJ2-7, with D maybe TRBD1 (6 bases). In germline, CDR1 is MDHEN, CDR2 SYDVKM. V was shortened by 3 bases and J by 2 bases, with 14 bases between the two germline ends. The CDR3 loop spans 15 amino acids. As DNA, the CDR3 is TGTGCCAGCAGTTTGGAACAGGGATGGGCCTACGAGCAGTACTTC. Protein product: CASSLEQGWAYEQYF.

The chain employs TRBV7-9 and TRBJ1-4; no reliable D call. CDR3 length equals 12 residues. Germline assignment: CDR1 SEHNR and CDR2 FQNEAQ (reference sequence). Trimming cost V 2 bases and J 8 bases, with 6 bases left between them. CDR3 loop: CASSLIGEKLFF. In DNA, the CDR3 is TGTGCCAGCAGCTTAATCGGGGAAAAACTGTTTTTT.

This sequence joins TRBV7-3 and TRBJ2-3; the match to TRBD2 covers 8 bases. The CDR3 has 16 amino acids. Germline V gives CDR1 SGHTA, CDR2 FQGTGA. The ends lost 2 bases at V and 3 bases at J; junction bases unmatched: 7. CDR3 protein: CASSLVPSGGTDTQYF. CDR3 sequence (DNA): TGTGCCAGCAGCTTAGTACCAAGCGGGGGAACAGATACGCAGTATTTT.

The gene calls are TRBV4-2 and TRBJ2-2; 8 bases match TRBD2. V gave up 1 base and J gave up 13 bases; unmatched junction bases: 5. CDR1 is LGHNA and CDR2 is YNFKEQ in the germline V gene. This CDR3 contains 13 residues. The CDR3 is CASSQVGLAGLFF. CDR3 coding DNA: TGTGCCAGCAGCCAAGTCGGGCTAGCGGGGCTGTTTTTT.

J is TRBJ2-5 and V is TRBV6-6; 11 nucleotides agree with TRBD2. The ends lost 2 bases at V and 3 bases at J; junction bases unmatched: 2. The CDR3 totals 15 residues. Germline V gene data show CDR1 as MNHNY and CDR2 as SVGAGI (reference sequence). For the CDR3, the DNA is TGTGCCAGCAGTTACGCTAGCGGGGGGAAAGAGACCCAGTACTTC. It yields the protein CASSYASGGKETQYF.

This rearrangement joins TRBV2 to TRBJ2-7; 7 bases map to TRBD1. The J segment lost 7 bases and the V segment lost 6 bases, leaving 12 bases of the junction unmatched. Germline V gives CDR1 SNHLY, CDR2 FYNNEI. The CDR3 sequence is 14 residues long. The CDR3 DNA follows: TGTGCCAGCAGGGGACAGCCTCTCGGCGTGGAGCAGTACTTC. This codes for CASRGQPLGVEQYF.

This sequence joins TRBV11-3 and TRBJ2-5, with 8 bases matching TRBD2. CDR3 length: 14 residues. Trimming took 5 bases from V and 5 from J; bases not matched to a gene: 7. Germline V gene sequence: CDR1 SGHNT, CDR2 YENEEA. CDR3 protein: CASSRSGGGETQYF. Written as DNA, the CDR3 is TGTGCCAGCAGCCGGAGCGGGGGAGGGGAGACCCAGTACTTC.

This chain links TRBV18 with TRBJ1-1, with no clear D. The CDR3 consists of 18 residues. Germline lookup yields CDR1 KGHSH and CDR2 LQKENI. V lost 2 bases, J lost 5 bases, and 24 bases lay in between. CDR3 sequence: CASSPFGVSHGGVTEAFF. CDR3 sequence (DNA): TGTGCCAGCTCACCATTCGGCGTGTCGCACGGCGGAGTAACTGAAGCTTTCTTT.

In DNA form, the CDR3 reads TGTGCCAGCAGCTTTTCGACAGGGGGCAGGGAGACCCAGTACTTC. Amino acids: CASSFSTGGRETQYF. The chain combines TRBV11-2 with TRBJ2-5; 10 bases fit TRBD1. Trimming took 3 bases from V and 5 from J; bases not matched to a gene: 6. The germline gives CDR1 SGHAT, CDR2 FQNNGV. The CDR3 sequence is 15 residues long. The complete variable domain, with remaining parts taken from reference TRBV11-2 and TRBJ2-5, reads EAGVAQSPRYKIIEKRQSVAFWCNPISGHATLYWYQQILGQGPKLLIQFQNNGVVDDSQLPKDRFSAERLKGVDSTLKIQPAKLEDSAVYLCASSFSTGGRETQYFGPGTRLLVL.

This clone occurred a few times. The junction departs from germline at one end; a sequencing error may be responsible. J is TRBJ2-3 and V is TRBV5-6; 9 bases align to TRBD1. The germline gives CDR1 SGHDT, CDR2 YYEEEE. The CDR3 consists of 15 residues. The CDR3 DNA reads as TGTGCCAGCCGCTTATATGGGACAGGGACAGATACGCAGTATTTT. This codes for CASRLYGTGTDTQYF.

This clone was observed a single time. V and J are TRBV19 and TRBJ1-1; D ambiguous. This CDR3 is 13 amino acids long. Germline V gene sequence: CDR1 LNHDA, CDR2 SQIVND (reference sequence). The ends were cut back, 5 bases at V and 0 bases at J, with 7 bases in the middle. The chain's CDR3 is CASSVTLNTEAFF. In DNA, the CDR3 is TGTGCCAGTAGTGTGACACTGAACACTGAAGCTTTCTTT.

This chain uses TRBV6-5 with TRBJ1-1, with D possibly being TRBD1 (6 bases). Germline V CDR1 and CDR2: MNHEY, SVGAGI. The V end was cut by 6 bases, the J end by 4 bases, with 12 bases between. This CDR3 spans 13 amino acids. CDR3: CASRHRDVTEAFF. The CDR3 nucleotides read TGTGCCAGCAGGCACAGGGACGTCACTGAAGCTTTCTTT.

The V and J genes are TRBV28 and TRBJ2-3, with D perhaps matching TRBD2 (6 bases). The CDR3 length is 15 residues. Germline loops: CDR1 MDHEN, CDR2 SYDVKM. The germline V and J ends were trimmed by 5 bases and 1 base, with 13 bases remaining between them. CDR3 sequence: CASSGKGGRTDTQYF. DNA for the CDR3: TGTGCCAGCAGTGGAAAGGGAGGTCGCACAGATACGCAGTATTTT.

The chain employs TRBV4-2 and TRBJ2-2; 11 bases map to TRBD2. Germline CDR1 is LGHNA and CDR2 is YNFKEQ. V lost 4 bases to trimming and J lost 5 bases; unmatched junction nucleotides: 9. The CDR3 has 17 amino acids. CDR3 amino acids: CASSREYSGGGTGELFF. CDR3 nucleotides: TGTGCCAGCAGCCGGGAATATAGCGGGGGGGGTACCGGGGAGCTGTTTTTT.

This clone was recorded only once. The J gene is TRBJ1-1, the V gene TRBV19, with 7 positions matching TRBD1. The CDR3 loop spans 15 amino acids. J gave up 4 bases and V 6 bases, and 11 bases lay outside the gene matches. CDR1 is LNHDA, CDR2 SQIVND, per germline (reference sequence). CDR3 region: CASRKSAQGSTEAFF. CDR3 in DNA: TGTGCCAGTAGAAAGTCGGCACAGGGGAGCACTGAAGCTTTCTTT. Full variable domain (rest looked up from reference TRBV19 and TRBJ1-1): DGGITQSPKYLFRKEGQNVTLSCEQNLNHDAMYWYRQDPGQGLRLIYYSQIVNDFQKGDIAEGYSVSREKKESFPLTVTSAQKNPTAFYLCASRKSAQGSTEAFFGQGTRLTVV.

The rearrangement links TRBV5-4 to TRBJ1-1; weak D call: TRBD1 (5 bases). In germline, CDR1 is SGHNT, CDR2 YYREEE (reference sequence). V lost 6 bases to trimming and J lost 0 bases, with 15 bases between them. CDR3 length: 15 residues. Written as DNA, the CDR3 is TGTGCCAGCACCAATCCAGGGTTCATGAACACTGAAGCTTTCTTT. Residues: CASTNPGFMNTEAFF.

The V gene is TRBV28, the J gene TRBJ2-5; TRBD1 matches at 7 bases. V was clipped by 6 bases and J by 6 bases; unmatched bases: 13. This CDR3 has 15 residues. CDR1 is MDHEN, CDR2 SYDVKM, per germline. The CDR3 sequence is CASSEQRTGGKTQYF. The CDR3, as DNA: TGTGCCAGCAGCGAACAAAGGACAGGCGGCAAGACCCAGTACTTC.

The V gene is TRBV2, the J gene TRBJ1-4, with a possible D match to TRBD1 (5 bases). This CDR3 comprises 13 residues. V shed 4 bases and J shed 5 bases, with 8 bases lying between them. The germline gives CDR1 SNHLY, CDR2 FYNNEI. The CDR3 loop is CASSVRGNEKLFF. The CDR3 nucleotides are TGTGCCAGCAGTGTTAGGGGAAATGAAAAACTGTTTTTT.

The gene calls are TRBV27 and TRBJ2-1; the match to TRBD2 covers 7 bases. The germline CDR1 and CDR2 sequences are MNHEY and SMNVEV (reference sequence). CDR3 length: 13 residues. Trimming at V came to 8 bases and at J to 2 bases, leaving 3 bases not matched to a gene. For the CDR3, the DNA is TGTGCCAGCCGGGCGGGGGCCTACAATGAGCAGTTCTTC. Protein product: CASRAGAYNEQFF.

The chain has TRBV5-4 and TRBJ1-6; D is uncertain. Germline V gene data show CDR1 as SGHNT and CDR2 as YYREEE (reference sequence). The CDR3 contains 15 residues. V was cut by 3 bases and J by 0 bases, with 7 bases left in between. CDR3 in DNA: TGTGCCAGCAGCTCCCGGGACTCCTATAATTCACCCCTCCACTTT. Translated, it gives CASSSRDSYNSPLHF.

The CDR3 loop is CASRDRGPANEKLFF. The DNA of the CDR3 is TGTGCCAGTAGGGACAGGGGGCCGGCTAATGAAAAACTGTTTTTT. The chain couples TRBV19 to TRBJ1-4; 11 positions match TRBD1. The germline V gene has CDR1 LNHDA and CDR2 SQIVND (reference sequence). CDR3 length: 15 residues. Trimming at V came to 6 bases and at J to 3 bases, leaving 3 bases not matched to a gene.